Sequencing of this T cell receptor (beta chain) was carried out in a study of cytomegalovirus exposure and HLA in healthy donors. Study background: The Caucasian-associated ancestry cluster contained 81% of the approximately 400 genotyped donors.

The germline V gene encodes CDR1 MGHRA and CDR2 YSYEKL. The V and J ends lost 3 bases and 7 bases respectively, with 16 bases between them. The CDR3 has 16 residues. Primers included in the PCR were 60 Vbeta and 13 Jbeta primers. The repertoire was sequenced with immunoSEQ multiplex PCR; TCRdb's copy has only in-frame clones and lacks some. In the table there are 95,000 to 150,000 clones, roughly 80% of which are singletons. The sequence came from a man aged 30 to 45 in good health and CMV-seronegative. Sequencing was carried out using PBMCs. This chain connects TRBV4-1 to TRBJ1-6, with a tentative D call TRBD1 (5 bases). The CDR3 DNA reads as TGCGCCAGCAGCCATGACCGGGACTCGCCAAATTCACCCCTCCACTTT. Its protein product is CASSHDRDSPNSPLHF.